This T cell receptor beta chain was sequenced during a study of blood T cell repertoires in COVID-19. The V and J ends lost 2 bases and 3 bases, in that order; junction bases with no gene match: 6. CDR1 is MDHEN and CDR2 is SYDVKM in the germline V gene. This CDR3 has 15 residues. This table comes from immunoSEQ multiplex PCR, and its TCRdb copy is limited to in-frame clones, with some not included. This sample has some 330,000 clones; 88% occur once, and the top ten carry roughly 4.1%. The specimen sequenced was peripheral blood. The chain uses TRBV28 and TRBJ2-7; 8 positions agree with TRBD1. This TCR derives from a woman aged 45-59 years with active or convalescent COVID-19. In DNA, the CDR3 is TGTGCCAGCAGTTTACGGGACAGGCCGCACTACGAGCAGTACTTC. Translated: CASSLRDRPHYEQYF.